Listed here is a single T cell receptor (beta chain). TCRdb reprocessed the reads with MiXCR, giving one entry per CDR3 protein. The table records roughly 500,000 distinct CDR3 sequences, around 10% of them present only once. This sample is part of a study of T cell repertoires in cytomegalovirus infection. Whole-study context: Public TCR beta signatures provided an indication of both CMV infection and a matching HLA type.

Trimming stripped 4 bases from V and 3 bases from J, with 10 bases between. Per the germline V gene, CDR1 is SGHDT and CDR2 is YYEEEE. The CDR3 loop spans 14 amino acids. The sequenced sample was PBMCs. The rearrangement joins TRBV5-6 to TRBJ2-2; D not resolved. The receptor was isolated from a human donor in good health (CMV status not recorded). Some clones in this sample may be carry-over from other donors' samples. CDR3 amino acids: CASSPWTDTGELFF. The CDR3 region has the DNA TGTGCCAGCAGCCCTTGGACGGACACCGGGGAGCTGTTTTTT.